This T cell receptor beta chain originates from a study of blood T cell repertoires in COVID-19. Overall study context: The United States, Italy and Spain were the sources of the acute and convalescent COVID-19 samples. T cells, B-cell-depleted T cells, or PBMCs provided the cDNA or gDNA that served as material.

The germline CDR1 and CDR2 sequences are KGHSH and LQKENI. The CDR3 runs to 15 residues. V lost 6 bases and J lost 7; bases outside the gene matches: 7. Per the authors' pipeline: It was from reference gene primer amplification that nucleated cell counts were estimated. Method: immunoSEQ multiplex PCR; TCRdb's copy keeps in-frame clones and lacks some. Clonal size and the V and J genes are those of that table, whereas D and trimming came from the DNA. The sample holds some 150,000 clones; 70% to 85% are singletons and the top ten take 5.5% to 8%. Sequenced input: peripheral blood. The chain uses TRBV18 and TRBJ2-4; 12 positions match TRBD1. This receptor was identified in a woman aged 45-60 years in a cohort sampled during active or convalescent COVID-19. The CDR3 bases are TGTGCCAGCTCTCAAGGGGGACAGGGGGCGAACATTCAGTACTTC. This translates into CASSQGGQGANIQYF.